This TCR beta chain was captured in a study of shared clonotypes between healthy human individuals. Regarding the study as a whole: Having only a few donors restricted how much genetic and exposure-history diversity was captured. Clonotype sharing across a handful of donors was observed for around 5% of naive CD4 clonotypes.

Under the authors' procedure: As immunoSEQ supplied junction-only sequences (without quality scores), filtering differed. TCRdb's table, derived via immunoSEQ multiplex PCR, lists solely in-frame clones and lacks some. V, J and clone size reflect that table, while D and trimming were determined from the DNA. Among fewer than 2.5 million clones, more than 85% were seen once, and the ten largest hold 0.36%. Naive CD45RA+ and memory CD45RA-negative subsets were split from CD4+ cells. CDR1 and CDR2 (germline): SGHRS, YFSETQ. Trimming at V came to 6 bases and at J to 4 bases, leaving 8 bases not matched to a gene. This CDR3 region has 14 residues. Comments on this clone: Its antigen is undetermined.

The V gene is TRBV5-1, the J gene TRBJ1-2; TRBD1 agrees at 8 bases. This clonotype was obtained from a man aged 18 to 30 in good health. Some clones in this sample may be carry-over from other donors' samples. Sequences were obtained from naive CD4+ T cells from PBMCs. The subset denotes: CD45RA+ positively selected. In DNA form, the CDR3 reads TGCGCCAGCACAATCACAGGGGGTAGCTATGGCTACACCTTC. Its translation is CASTITGGSYGYTF. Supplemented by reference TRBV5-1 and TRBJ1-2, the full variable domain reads KAGVTQTPRYLIKTRGQQVTLSCSPISGHRSVSWYQQTPGQGLQFLFEYFSETQRNKGNFPGRFSGRQFSNSRSEMNVSTLELGDSALYLCASTITGGSYGYTFGSGTRLTVV.